The clone carrying this TCR beta chain showed up just a few times. Clones were read by immunoSEQ multiplex PCR, and TCRdb kept only the in-frame ones, dropping some. The sample includes around 300,000 clones, around 90% of them seen just once. CDR1 is LGHNA, CDR2 YSLEER, per germline. V was shortened by 0 bases and J by 3 bases, with 12 bases between the two germline ends. This CDR3 is built from 15 residues. Enrolled through a virtual design, the participants were between roughly 18 and 90 years of age and came from 24 US areas. Researchers sorted participants into cohorts using their self-reported clinical history. These data are taken from a study of blood T cell repertoires in COVID-19. Study-level background: Researchers got acute and convalescent COVID-19 samples from the United States, Italy and Spain.

The sample consisted of PBMCs or T cells enriched from blood (not recorded which). V is TRBV4-3 and J is TRBJ2-7; D is unclear. The clonotype originates from a woman aged 40 to 49 who had recovered from COVID-19. As DNA, the CDR3 is TGCGCCAGCAGCCAAGATATGCTGCTAAACTACGAGCAGTACTTC. Encoded protein: CASSQDMLLNYEQYF.